This is a list of T cell receptor beta chains from one sample in a study of CXCR3-negative and CXCR3-positive naive CD8 T cells. For each CDR3 protein, TCRdb gives one entry from its re-call of the 5' RACE reads, without DNA. The sample includes under 85,000 distinct CDR3 sequences. Material: naive CXCR3+ CD8+ T cells from blood. These receptors originate from a human donor in good health. Some clones in this sample may be carry-over from other donors' samples. The CDR3 runs from the conserved cysteine through the conserved F or W.

v_call	j_call	cdr3_aa
TRBV27	TRBJ2-2	CASSFVGLTGELFF
TRBV21-1	TRBJ2-1	CASSKVSNMGFYNEQFF
TRBV5-5	TRBJ2-1	CASSSLRLAVDEQFF
TRBV7-9	TRBJ2-7	CASSLVGSGDAYEQYF
TRBV12-3/TRBV12-4	TRBJ1-4	CASSGTDRVGEKLFF
TRBV7-9	TRBJ2-7	CASSLRDRADEQYF
TRBV6-5	TRBJ2-2	CASSSIQGLAGELFF
TRBV5-1	TRBJ1-1	CASSLARGETEAFF
TRBV4-2	TRBJ2-3	CASSQDPDYPTDTQYF
TRBV12-3/TRBV12-4	TRBJ2-2	CASRPLAGVAGELLF
TRBV20-1	TRBJ2-7	CSARLGTSGYYEQYF
TRBV12-3/TRBV12-4	TRBJ2-1	CASSFVLAGNEQFF
TRBV7-2	TRBJ2-2	CASSLGRSGELFF
TRBV19	TRBJ2-7	CASSKGQGNFYEQYF
TRBV6-5	TRBJ1-6	CASSPMAWGSPLHF
TRBV7-9	TRBJ2-3	CASRTPDRDTDTQYF
TRBV14	TRBJ1-4	CASSQGVRGGEKLFF
TRBV7-2	TRBJ2-5	CASSLTSGGAETQYF
TRBV25-1	TRBJ1-1	CASRRMNTEAFF
TRBV2	TRBJ2-7	CATPGQGADEQYF
TRBV18	TRBJ1-1	CASSPVLNTEAFF
TRBV28	TRBJ2-2	CASSAGTTNTGELFF